Listed here is a single T cell receptor beta chain. The antigen is undetermined. This entry comes from a study of T cells in Graves' hyperthyroidism and ophthalmopathy. Study results and caveats: Median prediction lead before ophthalmopathy onset was 5.5 to 7 months with the model. Appearing also in blood were most of the thyroid clonotypes expanded above 0.001.

Diagnoses were established using clinical symptoms, serum thyroxine and TRAb, thyroid ultrasound and orbital computed tomography. Amplified regions were TCR beta CDR3 sequences from RNA transcripts. Using the HTBI primer set, a first-round RT-PCR was run on the TCR CDR3. MiXCR, applied by TCRdb to the multiplex PCR reads, yields one record per CDR3 protein. The data hold about 360,000 distinct CDR3 sequences, with under 15% observed a single time. The length of the CDR3 is 15 residues. Trimming pared 2 bases from V and 0 bases from J, leaving 8 bases between. Per germline, CDR1 DFQATT and CDR2 SNEGSKA (reference sequence).

This clonotype was obtained from a woman between 18 and 29 years old with Graves' hyperthyroidism. The V call is TRBV20-1, the J call TRBJ1-6, with D unclear. Specimen: blood. CDR3 DNA: TGCAGTGCTAGAACACAGAGCTCCTATAATTCACCCCTCCACTTT. Its protein product is CSARTQSSYNSPLHF.